This T cell receptor beta chain was recovered during a study of T cells after yellow fever vaccination. TCRdb recomputed calls from the 5' RACE reads with MiXCR, one row per CDR3 protein. The repertoire holds under 200,000 distinct CDR3 sequences, with approximately 9.9% as singletons. The CDR3 runs to 15 residues. Trimming pared 6 bases from V and 4 bases from J, leaving 16 bases between. CDR1 SEHNR and CDR2 FQNEAQ come from the germline V gene (reference sequence). This clonotype was counted a few times. The chain links TRBV7-9 to TRBJ2-1; tentative D call: TRBD1 (6 bases). The receptor was isolated from a man aged 18 to 35 who received the YFV17D yellow fever vaccine. The sequencing here drew on CD8+ T cells sorted from PBMCs, taken 15 days after the yellow fever booster vaccination. The CDR3 DNA reads TGTGCCAGCAGTCCGACACAGGGAATATACAATGAGCAGTTCTTC. Amino acid sequence: CASSPTQGIYNEQFF.